This T cell receptor (beta chain) was profiled in a study of CD8 T cells in Susac syndrome. This clonotype was seen only once. About 0.45 to 1 ug RNA was reverse transcribed with random hexamers. TCRdb re-derived calls from the immunoSEQ multiplex PCR reads in MiXCR, one entry per CDR3 protein. Here the sample spans 140,000 to 150,000 distinct CDR3 sequences, approximately 94% being singletons. The CDR3 covers 14 residues. The V gene's germline CDR1 is DFQATT and CDR2 SNEGSKA (reference sequence). With 1 base removed from V and 0 bases from J, the gap between germline ends came to 9 bases. The sequence was obtained from a human donor with Susac syndrome. The specimen was CD4+ T cells from PBMCs. The chain combines TRBV20-1 with TRBJ1-1; no clear D gene. The CDR3 bases are TGCAGTGCTAGAGGTTTTGGCATGAACACTGAAGCTTTCTTT. Amino acids: CSARGFGMNTEAFF.